This T cell receptor beta chain was documented in a study of STAT5B mutations in CD4+ large granular lymphocyte leukemia. Germline loops: CDR1 MRHNA, CDR2 SNTAGT. Trimming left V 0 bases short and J 5 bases short, with 6 bases between. This CDR3 is built from 13 residues. Details on this clone: Its antigen remains unidentified.

Sequencing was performed with immunoSEQ multiplex PCR; in TCRdb, only in-frame clones are kept and a portion is missing. In the table there are about 34,000 clones, over 65% of which are singletons. Regarding the study as a whole: No patients shared main leukemic clonotypes, though roughly 23% appeared at low frequency elsewhere. Top patient clones used TRBV06 genes more often: 8/27 versus 2/35 in controls.

The chain recombines TRBV6-4 with TRBJ2-3; D call uncertain. What was sequenced was CD4+ T cells from blood buffy coats. This TCR came from a human donor in good health. The CDR3 loop is CASSDSDKDTQYF. The CDR3 DNA sequence: TGTGCCAGCAGTGACTCGGATAAAGATACGCAGTATTTT.